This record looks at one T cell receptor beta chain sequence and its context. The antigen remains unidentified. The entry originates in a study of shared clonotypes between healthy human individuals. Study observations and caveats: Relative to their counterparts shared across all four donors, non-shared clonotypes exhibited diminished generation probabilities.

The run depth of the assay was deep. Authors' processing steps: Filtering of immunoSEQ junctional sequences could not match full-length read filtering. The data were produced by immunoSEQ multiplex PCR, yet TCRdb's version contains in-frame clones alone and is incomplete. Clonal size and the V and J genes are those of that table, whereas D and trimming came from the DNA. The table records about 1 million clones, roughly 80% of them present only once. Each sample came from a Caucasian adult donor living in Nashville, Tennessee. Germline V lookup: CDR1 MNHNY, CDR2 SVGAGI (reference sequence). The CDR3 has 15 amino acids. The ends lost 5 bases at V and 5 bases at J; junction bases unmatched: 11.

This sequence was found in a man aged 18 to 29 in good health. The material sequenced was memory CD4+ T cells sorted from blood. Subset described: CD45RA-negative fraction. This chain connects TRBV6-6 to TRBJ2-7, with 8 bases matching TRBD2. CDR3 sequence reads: CASSTGRAGGDEQYF. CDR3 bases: TGTGCCAGCAGTACCGGCCGCGCGGGAGGCGACGAGCAGTACTTC.